What follows describes a single TCR beta chain. The data belong to a study of blood T cell repertoires in COVID-19. Authors' analysis steps: Counts of nucleated cells, estimated from reference gene primer amplification, were obtained. The table came from immunoSEQ multiplex PCR; TCRdb's copy has only in-frame clones and leaves some out. V, J and clone size reflect that table, while D and trimming were determined from the DNA. The sample lists 72,000 or so clones, around nine tenths seen once, with roughly 13% in the top ten. Germline V gives CDR1 ENHRY, CDR2 SYGVKD. The CDR3 runs to 16 residues. V trimming: 10 bases; J trimming: 0 bases; junction bases outside the gene matches: 9.

The chain is built from TRBV10-3 and TRBJ1-1; 12 bases fit TRBD1. Sequences were obtained from peripheral blood. The clonotype was recovered from a woman in her fifties or sixties with acute or convalescent COVID-19. CDR3 amino acids: CATIKGQGAMNTEAFF. The CDR3 bases are TGTGCCACCATTAAGGGACAGGGGGCCATGAACACTGAAGCTTTCTTT.